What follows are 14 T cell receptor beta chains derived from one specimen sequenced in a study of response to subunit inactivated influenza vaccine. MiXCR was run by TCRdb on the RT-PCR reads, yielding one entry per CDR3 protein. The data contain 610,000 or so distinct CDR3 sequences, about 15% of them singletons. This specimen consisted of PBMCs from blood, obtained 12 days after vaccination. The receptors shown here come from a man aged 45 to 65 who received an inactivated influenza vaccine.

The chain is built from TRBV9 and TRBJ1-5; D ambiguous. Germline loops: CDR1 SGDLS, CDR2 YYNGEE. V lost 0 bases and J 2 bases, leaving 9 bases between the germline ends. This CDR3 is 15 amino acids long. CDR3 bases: TGTGCCAGCAGCGTAGGAGGGTTGGGCAATCAGCCCCAGCATTTT. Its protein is CASSVGGLGNQPQHF.

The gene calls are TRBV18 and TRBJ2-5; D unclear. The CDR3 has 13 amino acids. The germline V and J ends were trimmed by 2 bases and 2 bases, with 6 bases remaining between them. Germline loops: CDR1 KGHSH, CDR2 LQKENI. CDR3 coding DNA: TGTGCCAGCTCACCATCCATACAAGAGACCCAGTACTTC. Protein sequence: CASSPSIQETQYF.

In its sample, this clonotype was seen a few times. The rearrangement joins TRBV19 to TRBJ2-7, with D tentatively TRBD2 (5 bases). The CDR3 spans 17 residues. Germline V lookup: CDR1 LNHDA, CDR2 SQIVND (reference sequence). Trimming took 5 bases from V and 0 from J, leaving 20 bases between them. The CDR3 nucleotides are TGTGCCAGTAGTCCTCGTTCGTCGGGATTCGCCTCCTACGAGCAGTACTTC. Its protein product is CASSPRSSGFASYEQYF.

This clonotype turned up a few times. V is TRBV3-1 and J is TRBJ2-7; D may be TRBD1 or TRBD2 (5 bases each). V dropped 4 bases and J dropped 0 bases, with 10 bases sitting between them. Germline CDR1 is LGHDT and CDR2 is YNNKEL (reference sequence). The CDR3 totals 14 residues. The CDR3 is CASSPGPGSYEQYF. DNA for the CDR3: TGTGCCAGCAGCCCGGGACCGGGCTCCTACGAGCAGTACTTC.

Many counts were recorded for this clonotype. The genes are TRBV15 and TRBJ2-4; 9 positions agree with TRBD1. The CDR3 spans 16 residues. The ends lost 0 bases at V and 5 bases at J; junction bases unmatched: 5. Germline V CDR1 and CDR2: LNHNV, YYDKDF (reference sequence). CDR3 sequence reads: CATSRDIGQGQNIQYF. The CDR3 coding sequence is TGTGCCACCAGCAGAGACATAGGACAGGGGCAAAACATTCAGTACTTC.

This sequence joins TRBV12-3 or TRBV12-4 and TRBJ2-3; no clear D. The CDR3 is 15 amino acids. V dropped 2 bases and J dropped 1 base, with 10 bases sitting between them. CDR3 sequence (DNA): TGTGCCAGCAGTTTATTTGTCCTTCGCACAGATACGCAGTATTTT. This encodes CASSLFVLRTDTQYF.

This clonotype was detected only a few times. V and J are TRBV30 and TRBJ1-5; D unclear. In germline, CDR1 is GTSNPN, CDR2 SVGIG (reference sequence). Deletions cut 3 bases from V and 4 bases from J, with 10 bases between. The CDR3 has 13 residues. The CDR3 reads CAWRGPLNQPQHF. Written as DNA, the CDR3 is TGTGCCTGGAGGGGCCCCCTAAATCAGCCCCAGCATTTT.

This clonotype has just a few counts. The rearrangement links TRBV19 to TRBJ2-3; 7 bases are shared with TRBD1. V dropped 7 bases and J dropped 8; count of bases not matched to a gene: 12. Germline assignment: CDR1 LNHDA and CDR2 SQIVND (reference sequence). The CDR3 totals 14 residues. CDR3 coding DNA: TGTGCCAGTACCACGGTACAGGGGCATGGTACGCAGTATTTT. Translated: CASTTVQGHGTQYF.

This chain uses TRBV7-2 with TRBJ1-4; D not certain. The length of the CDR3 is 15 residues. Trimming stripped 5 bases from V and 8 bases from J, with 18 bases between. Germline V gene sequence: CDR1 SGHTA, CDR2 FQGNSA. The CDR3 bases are TGTGCCAGCAGCCGTTACCGGGAATTCGGGGAAAAACTGTTTTTT. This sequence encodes CASSRYREFGEKLFF.

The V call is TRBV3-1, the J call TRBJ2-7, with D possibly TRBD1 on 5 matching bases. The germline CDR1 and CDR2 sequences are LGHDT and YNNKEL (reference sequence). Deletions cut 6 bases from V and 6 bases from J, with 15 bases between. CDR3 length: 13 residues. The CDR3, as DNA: TGTGCCAGCAGACCGGACATAACCTCCGAGCAGTACTTC. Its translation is CASRPDITSEQYF.

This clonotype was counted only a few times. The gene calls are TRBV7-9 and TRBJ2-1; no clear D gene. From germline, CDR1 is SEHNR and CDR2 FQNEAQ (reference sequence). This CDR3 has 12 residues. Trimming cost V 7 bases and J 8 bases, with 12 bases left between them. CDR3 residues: CASKDLLDEQFF. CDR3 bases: TGTGCCAGCAAGGACCTTTTGGATGAGCAGTTCTTC.

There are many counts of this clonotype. The CDR3 here is CSAREIDRVKNIQYF. For the CDR3, the DNA is TGCAGTGCTAGAGAAATTGACAGGGTCAAAAACATTCAGTACTTC. The chain combines TRBV20-1 with TRBJ2-4, with 7 positions matching TRBD1. The CDR3 loop spans 15 amino acids. J gave up 3 bases and V 0 bases, and 5 bases lay outside the gene matches. CDR1 and CDR2 (germline): DFQATT, SNEGSKA (reference sequence).

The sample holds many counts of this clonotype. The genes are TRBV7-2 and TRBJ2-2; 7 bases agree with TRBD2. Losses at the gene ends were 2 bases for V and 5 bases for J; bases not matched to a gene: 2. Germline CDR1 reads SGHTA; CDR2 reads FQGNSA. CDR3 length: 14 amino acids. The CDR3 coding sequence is TGTGCCAGCAGCTTATGGGGGGGTACCGGGGAGCTGTTTTTT. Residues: CASSLWGGTGELFF. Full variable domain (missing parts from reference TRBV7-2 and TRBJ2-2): GAGVSQSPSNKVTEKGKDVELRCDPISGHTALYWYRQSLGQGLEFLIYFQGNSAPDKSGLPSDRFSAERTGGSVSTLTIQRTQQEDSAVYLCASSLWGGTGELFFGEGSRLTVL.

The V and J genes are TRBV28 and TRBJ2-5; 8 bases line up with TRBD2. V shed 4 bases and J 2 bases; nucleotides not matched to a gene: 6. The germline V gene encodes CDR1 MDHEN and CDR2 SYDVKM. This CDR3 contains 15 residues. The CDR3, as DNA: TGTGCCAGCAGTTGGCTGTCGGGAGGGCAAGAGACCCAGTACTTC. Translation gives CASSWLSGGQETQYF.